This T cell receptor beta chain was captured in a study of T-cell reconstitution after alpha-beta-depleted transplantation in children. J was trimmed by 3 bases and V by 5 bases; bases with no gene match: 3. Germline-derived CDR1 and CDR2 are WSHSY and SAAADI. CDR3 length: 14 residues. For TCRbeta, the library was prepared with unique molecular identifiers. Each CDR3 protein is one row after TCRdb ran MiXCR on the PCR reads. The table has roughly 590,000 distinct CDR3 sequences, around a sixth seen once. The sequencing used PBMCs from the stem cell graft donor, collected from the stem cell graft. This receptor was taken from a human donor who donated a stem cell graft to a child with acute myeloid leukemia. This chain links TRBV10-2 with TRBJ2-1, with TRBD2 matching 8 bases. CDR3 DNA: TGCGCCAGCAGTCGGGGGGGGAACTACAATGAGCAGTTCTTC. It specifies CASSRGGNYNEQFF.